The T cell receptor beta chain described here comes from a study of vaccination and CD4 T cells after COVID-19. Turning to the study itself: Control cultures received a CEFX pool, an HIV-1 Nef pool, or no peptide.

The sample's treatment: roughly 11-day PBMC culture with coronavirus spike peptide pools or control peptides (ViraFEST assay). CD4+ T cells that came from the unexposed donor were collected before the COVID-19 pandemic (2011-2018). ViraFEST enlarged antigen-specific T cell populations with peptide pools and afterwards sequenced TCRs. Scientists ran DNA taken from cultured CD4+ T cells through the Oncomine TCR Beta short-read assay for sequencing. TCRdb independently ran MiXCR on the PCR reads; one entry per CDR3 protein. The repertoire holds approximately 2,300 distinct CDR3 sequences, with less than 40% as singletons. The germline V and J ends were trimmed by 6 bases and 5 bases, with 13 bases remaining between them. The CDR3 is made up of 13 amino acids. From germline, CDR1 is SEHNR and CDR2 FQNEAQ (reference sequence). A note on this clonotype: The antigen remains unidentified.

The receptor comes from a human donor in good health. What was sequenced was CD4+ T cells from blood, cultured in vitro. The chain combines TRBV7-9 with TRBJ2-5, with D hard to call. The CDR3 DNA reads TGTGCCAGCAGTCTAACAGCTCCGGAGACCCAGTACTTC. The encoded protein is CASSLTAPETQYF.